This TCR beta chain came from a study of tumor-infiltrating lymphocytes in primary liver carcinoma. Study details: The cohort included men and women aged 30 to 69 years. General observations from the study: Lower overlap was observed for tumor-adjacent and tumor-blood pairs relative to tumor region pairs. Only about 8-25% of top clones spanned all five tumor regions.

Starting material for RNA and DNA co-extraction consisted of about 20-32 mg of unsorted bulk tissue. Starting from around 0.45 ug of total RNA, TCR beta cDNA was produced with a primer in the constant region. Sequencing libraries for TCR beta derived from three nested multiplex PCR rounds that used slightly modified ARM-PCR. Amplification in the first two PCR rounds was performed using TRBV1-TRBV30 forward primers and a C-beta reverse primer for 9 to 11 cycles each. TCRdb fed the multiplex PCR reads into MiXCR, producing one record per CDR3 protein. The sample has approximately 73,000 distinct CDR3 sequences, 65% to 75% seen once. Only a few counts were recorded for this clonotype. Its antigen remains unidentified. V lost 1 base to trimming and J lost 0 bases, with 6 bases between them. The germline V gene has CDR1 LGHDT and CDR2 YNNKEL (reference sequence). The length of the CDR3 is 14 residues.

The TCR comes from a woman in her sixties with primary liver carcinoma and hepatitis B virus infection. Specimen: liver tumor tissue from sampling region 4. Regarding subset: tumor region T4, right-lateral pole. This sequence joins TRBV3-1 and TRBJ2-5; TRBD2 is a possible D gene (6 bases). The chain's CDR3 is CASSQGDYQETQYF. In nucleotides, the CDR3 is TGTGCCAGCAGCCAAGGGGACTACCAAGAGACCCAGTACTTC.